This T cell receptor (beta chain) stems from a study of somatic mutations in cytotoxic T cells in rheumatoid arthritis. The repertoire was sequenced with immunoSEQ multiplex PCR; TCRdb's copy has only in-frame clones and lacks some. In the table there are tens of thousands of clones, 84% of which are singletons. Unmatched junction bases numbered 7, after V lost 4 bases and J lost 1 base. Per germline, CDR1 SGHDT and CDR2 YYEEEE. The CDR3 is made up of 15 amino acids. The sequenced sample was CD8+ T cells sorted from blood. This TCR came from a man aged 35 to 55 in good health. V and J are TRBV5-6 and TRBJ2-7, with 8 bases matching TRBD2. The CDR3 region is CASSEGTRGSYEQYF. The CDR3 DNA is TGTGCCAGCAGCGAGGGGACTAGGGGGTCCTACGAGCAGTACTTC.